The source of this T cell receptor (beta chain) is a study of control samples from healthy donors and cancer patients. TCRdb's table, derived via immunoSEQ multiplex PCR, lists solely in-frame clones and lacks some. This sample has about 55,000 clones, with around 97% found just once. The J segment lost 7 bases and the V segment lost 3 bases, leaving 4 bases of the junction unmatched. The CDR3 is 13 amino acids. Germline loops: CDR1 KGHSH, CDR2 LQKENI. Specimen: blood. The J gene is TRBJ1-2, the V gene TRBV18; 8 bases match TRBD1. This TCR derives from a woman younger than 45 in good health. CDR3 nucleotide sequence: TGTGCCAGCTCACCCAAGGACAGGGTTGGCTACACCTTC. Translating gives CASSPKDRVGYTF.